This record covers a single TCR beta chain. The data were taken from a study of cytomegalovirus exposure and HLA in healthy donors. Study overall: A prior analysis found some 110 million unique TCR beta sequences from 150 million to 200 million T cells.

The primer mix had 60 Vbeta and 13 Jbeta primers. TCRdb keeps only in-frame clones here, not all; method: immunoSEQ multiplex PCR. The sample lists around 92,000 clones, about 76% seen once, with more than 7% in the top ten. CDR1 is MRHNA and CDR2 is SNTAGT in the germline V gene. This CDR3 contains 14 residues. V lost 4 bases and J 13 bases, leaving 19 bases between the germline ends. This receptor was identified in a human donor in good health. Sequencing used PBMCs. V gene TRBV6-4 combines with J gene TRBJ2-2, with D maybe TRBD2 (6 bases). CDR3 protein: CASSADGPGSVLFF. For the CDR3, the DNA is TGTGCCAGCAGTGCTGACGGCCCCGGGAGTGTGCTGTTTTTT.